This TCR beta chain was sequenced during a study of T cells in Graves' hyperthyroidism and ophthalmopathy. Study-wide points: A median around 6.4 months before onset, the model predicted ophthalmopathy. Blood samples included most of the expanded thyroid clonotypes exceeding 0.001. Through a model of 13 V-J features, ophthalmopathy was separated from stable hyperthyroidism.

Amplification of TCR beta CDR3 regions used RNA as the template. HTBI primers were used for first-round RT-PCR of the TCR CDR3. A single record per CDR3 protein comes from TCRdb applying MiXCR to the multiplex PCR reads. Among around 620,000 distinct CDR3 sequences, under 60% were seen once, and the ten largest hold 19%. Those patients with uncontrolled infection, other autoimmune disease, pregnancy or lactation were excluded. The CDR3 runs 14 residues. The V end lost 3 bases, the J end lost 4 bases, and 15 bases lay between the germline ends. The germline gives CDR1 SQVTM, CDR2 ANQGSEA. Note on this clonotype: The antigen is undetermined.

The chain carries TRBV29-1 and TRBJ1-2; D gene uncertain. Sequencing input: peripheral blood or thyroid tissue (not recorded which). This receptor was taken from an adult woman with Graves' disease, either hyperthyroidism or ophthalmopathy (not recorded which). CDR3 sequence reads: CSVDLVDQAYGYTF. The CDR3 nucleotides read TGCAGCGTTGATTTAGTAGACCAAGCCTATGGCTACACCTTC.